This TCR beta chain came from a study of shared clonotypes between healthy human individuals. It was roughly 190 ng DNA, approximately 28,000 T cell genomes, that sorted-subset replicate PCRs used. Measured with immunoSEQ multiplex PCR; TCRdb has only the in-frame clones, and not every one. Of 650,000 to 700,000 clones in the sample, 90% are singletons; the top ten hold less than 40%. Looked up from germline, CDR1 is MRHNA and CDR2 is SNTAGT. This CDR3 comprises 15 residues. V lost 5 bases and J lost 4, with 14 bases in between. Ten or more counts support this clone. Its antigen is still unknown. Study-wide results and limits: Despite large depth, sorted-subset datasets appeared incompletely sequenced. Non-shared clonotypes had lower generation probabilities than clonotypes shared by all four sorted-subset donors. The researchers took only blood, and tissue repertoires probably look different.

This sequence originates from a man between 18 and 35 years old in good health. Some clones in this sample may be carry-over from other donors' samples. This chain uses TRBV6-4 with TRBJ2-2; D gene uncertain. Sample: memory CD8+ T cells from PBMCs. Subset defined: CD45RO+ cells pooled with CCR7-negative TemRA cells. CDR3 DNA sequence: TGTGCCAGCAGTCCCTCTCCTTGGGGCACCGGGGAGCTGTTTTTT. Translating gives CASSPSPWGTGELFF.